The sample holds one count of the clone carrying this TCR beta chain. This CDR3 region has 16 residues. V was clipped by 0 bases and J by 3 bases; unmatched bases: 7. Germline V gene data show CDR1 as SGDLS and CDR2 as YYNGEE. This record comes from a study of blood T cell repertoires in COVID-19. Study overall: Spain, Italy and the United States supplied samples that represented acute and convalescent COVID-19. PBMCs, B-cell-depleted T cells, or T cells were the source of the cDNA or gDNA that made up the material.

As originally analysed: Estimation of nucleated cell counts was performed using reference gene primer amplification. Using immunoSEQ multiplex PCR, the repertoire was profiled, and TCRdb retains in-frame clones only, with some absent. V, J and clone size reflect that table, while D and trimming were determined from the DNA. The data contain 200,000 to 250,000 clones, 87% of them singletons. The source material was peripheral blood. This chain links TRBV9 with TRBJ2-3; the match to TRBD2 covers 7 bases. The TCR sequence derives from a man between 18 and 35 years old with active or convalescent COVID-19. Here the CDR3 reads CASSVGGRGFTDTQYF. The DNA of the CDR3 is TGTGCCAGCAGCGTAGGTGGGAGGGGCTTTACAGATACGCAGTATTTT.